This T cell receptor beta chain was sequenced during a study of cytomegalovirus exposure and HLA in healthy donors. Losses at the gene ends were 4 bases for V and 4 bases for J; bases not matched to a gene: 8. CDR3 length: 18 residues. Germline V lookup: CDR1 ENHRY, CDR2 SYGVKD. PCR used 60 Vbeta primers and 13 Jbeta primers. Using immunoSEQ multiplex PCR, the repertoire was profiled, and TCRdb retains in-frame clones only, with some absent. The sample holds 150,000 to 200,000 clones, approximately 78% seen once. Missing from this donor's record is the CMV serostatus. The chain combines TRBV10-3 with TRBJ2-6; 12 bases line up with TRBD2. The sequence derives from a human donor in good health. What was sequenced was PBMCs. As DNA, the CDR3 is TGTGCCATCAGTGTAGGACTAGCGGGGTCACAAGGGGCCAACGTCCTGACTTTC. Amino acid sequence: CAISVGLAGSQGANVLTF.